This TCR beta chain was retrieved from a study of T cells in Graves' hyperthyroidism and ophthalmopathy. Study-wide results and caveats: Blood also contained most expanded thyroid clonotypes above 0.001.

Comment on this clonotype: The target antigen is unknown.

Amplification yielded TCR beta CDR3 regions, with RNA transcripts as the source. The study used the HTBI primer set for a first-round RT-PCR of the TCR CDR3. TCRdb re-called the multiplex PCR reads with MiXCR, one entry per CDR3 protein. Of 700,000 to 850,000 distinct CDR3 sequences detected, about a third appear once; the ten largest clones hold less than 35%. Sequenced: blood. The TCR was taken from a woman aged 40 to 50 with Graves' hyperthyroidism.

CDR3: CASSSGVGNTIYF. In DNA, the CDR3 is TGTGCCAGCAGCTCTGGGGTAGGAAACACCATATATTTT. This chain uses TRBV7-2 with TRBJ1-3; no definite D call. Germline CDR1 and CDR2: SGHTA and FQGNSA. V lost 4 bases and J 4 bases, leaving 8 bases between the germline ends. The CDR3 consists of 13 residues.